This is a list of T cell receptor beta chains from one sample in a study of T-cell reconstitution after alpha-beta-depleted transplantation in children. TCRdb re-called the PCR reads with MiXCR, one entry per CDR3 protein. This table has about 640,000 distinct CDR3 sequences, about an eighth appearing once. The sequences come from PBMCs, mostly from graft donor cells, collected 360 days after TCRalphabeta/CD19-depleted stem cell transplant. These receptors came from a male patient aged 5 to 17 who had a stem cell transplant for acute myeloid leukemia, so the T cells may come from the graft donor. The CDR3 runs from the conserved cysteine through the conserved F or W.

CSVGDRGGNQPQHF	TRBV29-1	TRBJ1-5
CASSQDRDRGPHNEQFF	TRBV4-3	TRBJ2-1
CAWSRLAGAEQFF	TRBV30	TRBJ2-1
CASSLERADTQYF	TRBV5-1	TRBJ2-3
CASSWGGGYTF	TRBV6-5	TRBJ1-2
CASSLPPGQGNSYEQYF	TRBV7-9	TRBJ2-7
CASSPIGVDAQGQPQHF	TRBV18	TRBJ1-5
CASSLSWGRIQETQYF	TRBV19	TRBJ2-5
CASSFRLDRPLSTDTQYF	TRBV11-2	TRBJ2-3
CSASETVKETQYF	TRBV20-1	TRBJ2-5
CSVEGRYPGSSYEQYF	TRBV29-1	TRBJ2-7
CASSYSASGGDSYNEQFF	TRBV6-2/TRBV6-3	TRBJ2-1
CASSGTRGGNEQFF	TRBV2	TRBJ2-1
CASSLGLRPYNQPQHF	TRBV12-3/TRBV12-4	TRBJ1-5
CSVDISRQEGYF	TRBV29-1	TRBJ2-7
CASSSDRFGLGLAELSYEQYF	TRBV12-3/TRBV12-4	TRBJ2-7
CASSFGLAETNTGELFF	TRBV7-6	TRBJ2-2
CASSPAAGEDYEQYF	TRBV18	TRBJ2-7
CASSTSTGDSRKFF	TRBV19	TRBJ2-1
CATEVIAPYNEQFF	TRBV28	TRBJ2-1
CASSQGDRADTQYF	TRBV4-3	TRBJ2-3
CASSYSSWTGVNEQFF	TRBV6-5	TRBJ2-1
CASSLTGGKLFF	TRBV12-3/TRBV12-4	TRBJ1-4
CSARAGSSYEQYF	TRBV20-1	TRBJ2-7
CASSFPQTYNEQFF	TRBV7-2	TRBJ2-1
CSVSTSGVDEQYF	TRBV29-1	TRBJ2-7
CASSPGQGKGNEQFF	TRBV7-9	TRBJ2-1
CSARDLPGSMNTGELFF	TRBV20-1	TRBJ2-2
CAWTRSGRAADEQFF	TRBV30	TRBJ2-1
CASSSPEGERGHNEQFF	TRBV11-2	TRBJ2-1
CASSSAPVGTYNEQFF	TRBV28	TRBJ2-1
CASSYSTWTSSYEQYF	TRBV6-5	TRBJ2-7